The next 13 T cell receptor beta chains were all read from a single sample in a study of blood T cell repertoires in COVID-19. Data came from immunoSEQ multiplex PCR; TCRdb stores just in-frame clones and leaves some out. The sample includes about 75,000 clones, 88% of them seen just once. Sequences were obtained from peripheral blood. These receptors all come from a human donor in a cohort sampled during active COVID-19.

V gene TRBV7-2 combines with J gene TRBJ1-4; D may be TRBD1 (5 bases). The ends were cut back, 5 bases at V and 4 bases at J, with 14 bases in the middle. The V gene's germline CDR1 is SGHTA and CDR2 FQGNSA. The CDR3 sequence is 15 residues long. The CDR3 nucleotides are TGTGCCAGCAGCCGCTGGGCGACAGATAATGAAAAACTGTTTTTT. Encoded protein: CASSRWATDNEKLFF.

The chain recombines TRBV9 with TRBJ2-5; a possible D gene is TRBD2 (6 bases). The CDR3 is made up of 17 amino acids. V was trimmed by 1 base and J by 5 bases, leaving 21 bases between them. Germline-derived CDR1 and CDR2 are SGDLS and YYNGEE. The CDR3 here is CASSVSTRTLGGETQYF. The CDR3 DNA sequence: TGTGCCAGCAGCGTAAGCACTCGGACCCTAGGAGGGGAGACCCAGTACTTC.

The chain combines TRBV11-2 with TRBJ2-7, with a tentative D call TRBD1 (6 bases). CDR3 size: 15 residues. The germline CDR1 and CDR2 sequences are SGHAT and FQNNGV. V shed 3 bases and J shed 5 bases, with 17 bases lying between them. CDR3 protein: CASSFQTGKVNEQYF. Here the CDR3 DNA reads TGTGCCAGCAGCTTCCAAACAGGGAAGGTCAACGAGCAGTACTTC.

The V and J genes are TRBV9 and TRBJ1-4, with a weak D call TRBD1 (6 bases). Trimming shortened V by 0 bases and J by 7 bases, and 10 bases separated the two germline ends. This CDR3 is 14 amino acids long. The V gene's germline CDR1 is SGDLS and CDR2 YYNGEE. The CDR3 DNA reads TGTGCCAGCAGCGTAGATAAGACAGGTGAAAAACTGTTTTTT. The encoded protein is CASSVDKTGEKLFF.

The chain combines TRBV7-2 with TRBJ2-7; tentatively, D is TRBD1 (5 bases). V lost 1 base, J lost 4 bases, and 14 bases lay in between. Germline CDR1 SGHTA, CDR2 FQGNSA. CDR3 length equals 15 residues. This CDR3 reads CASSLEGQGRYEQYF. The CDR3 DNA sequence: TGTGCCAGCAGCTTAGAAGGTCAGGGTCGGTACGAGCAGTACTTC.

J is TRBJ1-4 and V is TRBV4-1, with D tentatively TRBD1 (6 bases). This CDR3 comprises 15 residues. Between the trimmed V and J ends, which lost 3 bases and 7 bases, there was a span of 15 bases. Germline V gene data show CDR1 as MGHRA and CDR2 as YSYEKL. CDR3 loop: CASSQTDRPVEKLFF. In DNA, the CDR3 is TGCGCCAGCAGCCAGACCGACAGGCCGGTTGAAAAACTGTTTTTT.

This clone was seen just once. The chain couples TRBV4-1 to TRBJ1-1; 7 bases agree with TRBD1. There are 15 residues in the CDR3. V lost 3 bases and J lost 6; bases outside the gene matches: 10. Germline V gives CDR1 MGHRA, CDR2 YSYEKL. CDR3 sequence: CASSHRATGSAEAFF. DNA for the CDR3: TGCGCCAGCAGCCATCGGGCGACAGGGTCTGCTGAAGCTTTCTTT.

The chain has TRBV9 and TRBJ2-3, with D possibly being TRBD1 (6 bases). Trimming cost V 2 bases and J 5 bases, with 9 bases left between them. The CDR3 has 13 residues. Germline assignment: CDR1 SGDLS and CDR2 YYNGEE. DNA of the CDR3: TGTGCCAGCAGCGTGCTACAGGGAGATACGCAGTATTTT. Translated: CASSVLQGDTQYF.

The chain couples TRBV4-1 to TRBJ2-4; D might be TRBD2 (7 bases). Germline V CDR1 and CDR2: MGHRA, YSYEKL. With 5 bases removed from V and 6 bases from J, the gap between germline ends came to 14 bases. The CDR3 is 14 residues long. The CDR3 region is CASSTDGGLNIQYF. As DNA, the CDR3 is TGCGCCAGCAGCACAGACGGGGGGCTAAACATTCAGTACTTC.

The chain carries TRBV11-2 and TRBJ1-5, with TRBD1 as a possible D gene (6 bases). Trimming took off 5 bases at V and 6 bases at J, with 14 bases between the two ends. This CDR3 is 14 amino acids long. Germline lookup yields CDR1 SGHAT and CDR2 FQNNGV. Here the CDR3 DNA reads TGTGCCAGCAGCCTTGCGGGGGGCACTCAGCCCCAGCATTTT. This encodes CASSLAGGTQPQHF.

Written as DNA, the CDR3 is TGTGCCATCAGTGCTCAAGGGGTGGGCACCGGGGAGCTGTTTTTT. This translates into CAISAQGVGTGELFF. This chain uses TRBV10-3 with TRBJ2-2, with TRBD1 as a possible D gene (5 bases). Trimming left V 4 bases short and J 4 bases short, with 13 bases between. The CDR3 runs to 15 residues. Germline lookup yields CDR1 ENHRY and CDR2 SYGVKD.

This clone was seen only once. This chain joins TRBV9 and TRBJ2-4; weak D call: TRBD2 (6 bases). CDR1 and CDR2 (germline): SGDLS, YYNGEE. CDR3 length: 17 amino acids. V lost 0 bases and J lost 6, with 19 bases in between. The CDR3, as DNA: TGTGCCAGCAGCGTAGCTCAGGGCGGGGCCCGGGGAAACATTCAGTACTTC. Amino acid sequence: CASSVAQGGARGNIQYF.

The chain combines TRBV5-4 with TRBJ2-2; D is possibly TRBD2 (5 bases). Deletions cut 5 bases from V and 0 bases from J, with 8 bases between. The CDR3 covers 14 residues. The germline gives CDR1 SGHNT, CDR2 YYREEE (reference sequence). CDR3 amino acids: CASSSEANTGELFF. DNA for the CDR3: TGTGCCAGCAGTAGCGAAGCGAACACCGGGGAGCTGTTTTTT.